What follows are 25 T cell receptor beta chains derived from one specimen sequenced in a study of T-cell reconstitution after alpha-beta-depleted transplantation in children. TCRbeta library preparation incorporated unique molecular identifiers. From the PCR reads, TCRdb called clonotypes with MiXCR, one entry per CDR3 protein. Altogether just over 350,000 distinct CDR3 sequences are present, more than 10% being singletons, with the ten largest covering 4.3%. Sequencing was performed on PBMCs, taken from the stem cell graft. The receptor source for this set is a human donor who donated a stem cell graft to a child with Fanconi anemia.

This clonotype was recorded at least ten times. The chain uses TRBV6-1 and TRBJ2-4; D tentatively reads TRBD1 or TRBD2 (6 bases each). The CDR3 extends over 14 amino acids. Germline lookup yields CDR1 MNHNS and CDR2 SASEGT. The V end was cut by 4 bases, the J end by 3 bases, with 10 bases between. This CDR3 is CASSGRGYKNIQYF. CDR3 nucleotides: TGTGCCAGCAGTGGGAGGGGGTACAAAAACATTCAGTACTTC.

This clonotype has ten or more counts. The gene calls are TRBV4-3 and TRBJ2-7; no clear D gene. Looked up from germline, CDR1 is LGHNA and CDR2 is YSLEER. Trimming shortened V by 3 bases and J by 0 bases, and 9 bases separated the two germline ends. The CDR3 sequence is 14 residues long. The CDR3 reads CASSQDINSYEQYF. The CDR3 coding sequence is TGCGCCAGCAGCCAGGATATTAACTCCTACGAGCAGTACTTC.

This clonotype was observed a handful of times. The V call is TRBV9, the J call TRBJ2-3, with D possibly matching TRBD2 (5 bases). This CDR3 has 15 residues. CDR1 is SGDLS, CDR2 YYNGEE, per germline. V shed 2 bases and J shed 1 base, with 11 bases lying between them. CDR3 residues: CASSVDGIRTDTQYF. The CDR3 coding sequence is TGTGCCAGCAGCGTTGACGGGATTCGCACAGATACGCAGTATTTT.

This clonotype showed up just once. This chain uses TRBV7-2 with TRBJ2-3, with D perhaps matching TRBD1 (6 bases). CDR1 is SGHTA and CDR2 is FQGNSA in the germline V gene. V lost 5 bases and J lost 6, with 12 bases in between. There are 13 residues in the CDR3. The CDR3 DNA sequence: TGTGCCAGCAGCCAATACAGGGCGGATACGCAGTATTTT. Amino acid sequence: CASSQYRADTQYF. The whole variable domain, filled in from reference TRBV7-2 and TRBJ2-3, reads GAGVSQSPSNKVTEKGKDVELRCDPISGHTALYWYRQSLGQGLEFLIYFQGNSAPDKSGLPSDRFSAERTGGSVSTLTIQRTQQEDSAVYLCASSQYRADTQYFGPGTRLTVL.

As regards this clonotype: A clone one base away is much larger, so this may be a read error. The V call is TRBV5-6, the J call TRBJ1-2; 9 bases map to TRBD1. The CDR3 is made up of 16 amino acids. Germline CDR1 and CDR2: SGHDT and YYEEEE. CDR3 sequence reads: CVSSFPPGTGGRGYTF. CDR3 DNA: TGTGTCAGCAGCTTCCCACCTGGAACAGGGGGCAGGGGCTACACCTTC. The complete variable domain, with remaining parts taken from reference TRBV5-6 and TRBJ1-2, reads DAGVTQSPTHLIKTRGQQVTLRCSPKSGHDTVSWYQQALGQGPQFIFQYYEEEERQRGNFPDRFSGHQFPNYSSELNVNALLLGDSALYLCVSSFPPGTGGRGYTFGSGTRLTVV.

This clonotype was observed many times. V usage is TRBV29-1 and J usage is TRBJ1-4; D remains ambiguous. The length of the CDR3 is 15 residues. V shed 5 bases and J shed 0 bases, with 13 bases lying between them. Germline values: CDR1 SQVTM, CDR2 ANQGSEA. CDR3 nucleotides: TGCAGCGTTTTGGGCAAAACCGCAACTAATGAAAAACTGTTTTTT. This gives the protein CSVLGKTATNEKLFF.

The chain employs TRBV20-1 and TRBJ2-1, with 12 bases identical to TRBD2. The CDR3 has 15 amino acids. Per germline, CDR1 DFQATT and CDR2 SNEGSKA (reference sequence). V dropped 6 bases and J dropped 10; count of bases not matched to a gene: 13. The CDR3 nucleotides are TGCAGTGCCAGTACCGGACTAGCGGGGTTTGGCGAGCAGTTCTTC. Amino acid sequence: CSASTGLAGFGEQFF.

This clonotype was seen a handful of times. The rearrangement joins TRBV6-1 to TRBJ1-1; D call uncertain. V lost 6 bases and J 0 bases, leaving 11 bases between the germline ends. The germline gives CDR1 MNHNS, CDR2 SASEGT. The CDR3 spans 14 residues. The CDR3 loop reads CASSPGSLNTEAFF. The CDR3, as DNA: TGTGCCAGCAGCCCCGGCAGTCTGAACACTGAAGCTTTCTTT.

This clonotype was observed many times. V and J are TRBV27 and TRBJ2-1; unclear D gene. The V gene lost 4 bases and the J gene lost 5 bases, with 9 bases spanning the gap. There are 13 residues in the CDR3. Germline CDR1 and CDR2: MNHEY and SMNVEV (reference sequence). Here the CDR3 DNA reads TGTGCCAGCAGTTCCAACCGGGACAATGAGCAGTTCTTC. Translated, it gives CASSSNRDNEQFF.

V gene TRBV19 combines with J gene TRBJ1-1; D gene unclear. The CDR3 length is 13 residues. Germline V CDR1 and CDR2: LNHDA, SQIVND (reference sequence). The V and J ends lost 3 bases and 1 base respectively, with 6 bases between them. The CDR3 region has the DNA TGTGCCAGTAGTATCGTCTCGAACACTGAAGCTTTCTTT. Its translation: CASSIVSNTEAFF.

The chain carries TRBV5-5 and TRBJ2-5; a possible D gene is TRBD1 (5 bases). Looked up from germline, CDR1 is SGHKS and CDR2 is YYEKEE (reference sequence). The CDR3 runs to 15 residues. Trimming left V 1 base short and J 6 bases short, with 16 bases between. The CDR3 sequence: CASSLHWQGQKTQYF. The CDR3 region has the DNA TGTGCCAGCAGCTTGCATTGGCAGGGTCAGAAGACCCAGTACTTC.

Here the CDR3 reads CASSSQGNEAFF. The CDR3 bases are TGCGCCAGCAGCTCCCAGGGAAATGAAGCTTTCTTT. V usage is TRBV5-1 and J usage is TRBJ1-1; the D gene is possibly TRBD1 (5 bases). V lost 3 bases and J 7 bases, leaving 10 bases between the germline ends. The CDR3 totals 12 residues. Germline CDR1 reads SGHRS; CDR2 reads YFSETQ.

The chain uses TRBV9 and TRBJ2-3; D is unclear. V was pared by 2 bases and J by 0 bases, with 13 bases between. The germline V gene has CDR1 SGDLS and CDR2 YYNGEE. The CDR3 loop spans 16 amino acids. Here the CDR3 DNA reads TGTGCCAGCAGCGTTATCCCGACAATTAGCACAGATACGCAGTATTTT. This gives the protein CASSVIPTISTDTQYF.

In its sample, this clonotype was seen a few times. V usage is TRBV5-1 and J usage is TRBJ1-1; weak D call: TRBD1 (5 bases). V was pared by 0 bases and J by 5 bases, with 14 bases between. Germline V gene sequence: CDR1 SGHRS, CDR2 YFSETQ. The CDR3 covers 15 residues. CDR3 coding DNA: TGCGCCAGCAGCTTGGAAGGGGTCGGGGGGACTGAAGCTTTCTTT. As protein: CASSLEGVGGTEAFF.

This clonotype was found many times. This chain connects TRBV4-3 to TRBJ1-2; D perhaps matches TRBD1 (5 bases). Trimming took off 0 bases at V and 7 bases at J, with 12 bases between the two ends. This CDR3 has 14 amino acids. The germline gives CDR1 LGHNA, CDR2 YSLEER. CDR3 protein: CASSQDGTHGGYTF. The CDR3, as DNA: TGCGCCAGCAGCCAAGATGGGACCCATGGTGGCTACACCTTC.

This clonotype was seen ten or more times. The chain uses TRBV6-5 and TRBJ1-1; D ambiguous. The CDR3 contains 14 residues. From germline, CDR1 is MNHEY and CDR2 SVGAGI. V was clipped by 1 base and J by 1 base, with 7 bases between them. The CDR3 reads CASSYYLQNTEAFF. CDR3 coding DNA: TGTGCCAGCAGTTACTACCTCCAGAACACTGAAGCTTTCTTT.

In its sample, this clonotype was seen many times. CDR3: CSARDPWGDTQYF. The CDR3 region has the DNA TGCAGTGCTAGAGATCCGTGGGGGGATACGCAGTATTTT. The gene calls are TRBV20-1 and TRBJ2-3; D tentatively fits TRBD1 or TRBD2 (5 bases each). Trimming removed 0 bases at V and 6 bases at J, with 10 bases between. The CDR3 loop spans 13 amino acids. Germline V lookup: CDR1 DFQATT, CDR2 SNEGSKA (reference sequence).

This sequence joins TRBV11-2 and TRBJ2-1, with D perhaps matching TRBD2 (5 bases). There are 20 residues in the CDR3. The germline CDR1 and CDR2 sequences are SGHAT and FQNNGV. Trimming removed 3 bases from V and 3 bases from J, with 27 bases in between. CDR3 region: CASSFTKGVAERGFYNEQFF. The CDR3 DNA is TGTGCCAGCAGCTTCACCAAGGGAGTGGCTGAACGGGGTTTCTACAATGAGCAGTTCTTC.

This clonotype was recorded at least ten times. The V call is TRBV6-5, the J call TRBJ1-2; D not certain. Trimming removed 0 bases from V and 6 bases from J, with 17 bases in between. CDR1 and CDR2 from the germline V gene are MNHEY and SVGAGI. The CDR3 has 16 amino acids. For the CDR3, the DNA is TGTGCCAGCAGTTACTCATCGGGGAACGTGGCGCATGGCTACACCTTC. It codes for CASSYSSGNVAHGYTF.

The gene calls are TRBV11-2 and TRBJ2-5; 10 bases line up with TRBD2. CDR1 is SGHAT, CDR2 FQNNGV, per germline. The CDR3 consists of 17 residues. The J segment lost 0 bases and the V segment lost 3 bases, leaving 7 bases of the junction unmatched. CDR3 DNA sequence: TGTGCCAGCAGCTTCGAAGGACTAGCGGCAAACCAAGAGACCCAGTACTTC. Protein: CASSFEGLAANQETQYF.

The chain uses TRBV7-8 and TRBJ1-5; no definite D call. The germline V gene has CDR1 SGHVS and CDR2 FQNEAQ. V dropped 2 bases and J dropped 6 bases, with 14 bases sitting between them. The CDR3 totals 15 residues. The CDR3 sequence: CASSLSWGGSQPQHF. In DNA form, the CDR3 reads TGTGCCAGCAGCTTATCATGGGGAGGGAGTCAGCCCCAGCATTTT.

This clonotype was observed at least ten times. The genes are TRBV6-5 and TRBJ1-2; tentative D call: TRBD1 (6 bases). CDR1 and CDR2 (germline): MNHEY, SVGAGI. This CDR3 is 15 amino acids long. The V end was cut by 4 bases, the J end by 1 base, with 13 bases between. The CDR3 DNA sequence: TGTGCCAGCAGTTTAACAGGGATTAATAACTATGGCTACACCTTC. This encodes CASSLTGINNYGYTF.

This clonotype occurred a few times. V and J are TRBV4-3 and TRBJ1-2; tentatively, D is TRBD1 (5 bases). The V end lost 4 bases, the J end lost 8 bases, and 17 bases lay between the germline ends. The CDR3 consists of 14 residues. In germline, CDR1 is LGHNA, CDR2 YSLEER. CDR3 nucleotides: TGCGCCAGCAGCCCCAGGGATTTCAGCTTCGGCTACACCTTC. Protein sequence: CASSPRDFSFGYTF.

The chain employs TRBV10-3 and TRBJ2-1, with TRBD1 matching 8 bases. Germline V gene lookup returns CDR1 ENHRY and CDR2 SYGVKD. This CDR3 has 14 residues. V lost 6 bases, J lost 8 bases, and 9 bases stayed unmatched. CDR3 sequence: CAIRRQGLVDEQFF. As DNA, the CDR3 is TGTGCCATCAGGAGACAGGGGTTGGTAGATGAGCAGTTCTTC.

The table lists this clonotype with a few counts. V usage is TRBV5-6 and J usage is TRBJ2-7; no definite D call. The CDR3 has 14 amino acids. Germline assignment: CDR1 SGHDT and CDR2 YYEEEE. V lost 3 bases and J 3 bases, leaving 13 bases between the germline ends. The CDR3 bases are TGTGCCAGCAGCTACTCGGACGGACGCTACGAGCAGTACTTC. Its translation is CASSYSDGRYEQYF.